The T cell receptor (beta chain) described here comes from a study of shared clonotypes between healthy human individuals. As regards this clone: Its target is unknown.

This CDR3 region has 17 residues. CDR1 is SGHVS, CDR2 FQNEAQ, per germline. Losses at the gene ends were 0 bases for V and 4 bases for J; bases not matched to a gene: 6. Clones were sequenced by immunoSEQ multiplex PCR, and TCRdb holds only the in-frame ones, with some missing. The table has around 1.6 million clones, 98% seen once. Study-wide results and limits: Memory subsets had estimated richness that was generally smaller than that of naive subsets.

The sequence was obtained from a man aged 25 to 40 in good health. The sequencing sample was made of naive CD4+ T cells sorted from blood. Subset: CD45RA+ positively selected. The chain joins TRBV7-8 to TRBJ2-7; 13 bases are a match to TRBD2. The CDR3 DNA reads TGTGCCAGCAGCTTAGCCCCGGGACTAGCGGGAAGGTACGAGCAGTACTTC. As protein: CASSLAPGLAGRYEQYF. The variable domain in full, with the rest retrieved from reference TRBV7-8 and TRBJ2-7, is GAGVSQSPRYKVAKRGQDVALRCDPISGHVSLFWYQQALGQGPEFLTYFQNEAQLDKSGLPSDRFFAERPEGSVSTLKIQRTQQEDSAVYLCASSLAPGLAGRYEQYFGPGTRLTVT.